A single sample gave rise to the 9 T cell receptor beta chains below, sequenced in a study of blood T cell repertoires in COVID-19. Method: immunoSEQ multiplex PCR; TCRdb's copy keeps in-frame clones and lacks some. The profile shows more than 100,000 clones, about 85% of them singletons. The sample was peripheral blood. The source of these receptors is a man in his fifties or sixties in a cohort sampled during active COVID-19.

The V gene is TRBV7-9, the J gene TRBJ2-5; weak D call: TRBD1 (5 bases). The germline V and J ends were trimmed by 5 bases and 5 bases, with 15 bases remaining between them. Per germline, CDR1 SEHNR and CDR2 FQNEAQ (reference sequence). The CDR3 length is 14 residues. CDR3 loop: CASSMVGVGETQYF. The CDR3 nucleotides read TGTGCCAGCAGCATGGTAGGGGTAGGGGAGACCCAGTACTTC. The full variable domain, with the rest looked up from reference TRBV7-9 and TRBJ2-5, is DTGVSQNPRHKITKRGQNVTFRCDPISEHNRLYWYRQTLGQGPEFLTYFQNEAQLEKSRLLSDRFSAERPKGSFSTLEIQRTEQGDSAMYLCASSMVGVGETQYFGPGTRLLVL.

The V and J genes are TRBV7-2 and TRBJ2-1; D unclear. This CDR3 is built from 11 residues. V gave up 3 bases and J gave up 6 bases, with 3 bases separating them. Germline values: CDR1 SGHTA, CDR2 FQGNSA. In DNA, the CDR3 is TGTGCCAGCAGCTTGGCCAATGAGCAGTTCTTC. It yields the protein CASSLANEQFF.

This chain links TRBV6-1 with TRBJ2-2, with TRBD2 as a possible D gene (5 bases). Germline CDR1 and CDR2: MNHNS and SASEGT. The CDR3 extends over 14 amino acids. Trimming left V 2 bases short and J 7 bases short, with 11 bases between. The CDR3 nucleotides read TGTGCCAGCAGTGAACCCCCCGGGAACGGGGAGCTGTTTTTT. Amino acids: CASSEPPGNGELFF.

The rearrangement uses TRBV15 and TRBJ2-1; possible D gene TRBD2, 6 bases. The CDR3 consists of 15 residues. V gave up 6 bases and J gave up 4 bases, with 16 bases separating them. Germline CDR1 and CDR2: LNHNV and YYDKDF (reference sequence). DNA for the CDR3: TGTGCCACCAGTACTTGGATTGGGGGGTACAATGAGCAGTTCTTC. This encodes CATSTWIGGYNEQFF.

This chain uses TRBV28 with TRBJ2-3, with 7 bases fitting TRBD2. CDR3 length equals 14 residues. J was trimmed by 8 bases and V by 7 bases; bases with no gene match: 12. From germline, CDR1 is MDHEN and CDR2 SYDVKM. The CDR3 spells CASTPGPRTSTQYF. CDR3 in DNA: TGTGCCAGCACCCCGGGCCCTCGGACTAGTACGCAGTATTTT.

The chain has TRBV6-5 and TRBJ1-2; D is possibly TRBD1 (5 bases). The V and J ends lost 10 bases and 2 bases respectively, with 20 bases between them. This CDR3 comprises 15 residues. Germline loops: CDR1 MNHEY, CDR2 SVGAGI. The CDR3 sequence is CATRTGQGINYGYTF. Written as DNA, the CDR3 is TGTGCCACCAGAACGGGCCAGGGAATAAACTATGGCTACACCTTC.

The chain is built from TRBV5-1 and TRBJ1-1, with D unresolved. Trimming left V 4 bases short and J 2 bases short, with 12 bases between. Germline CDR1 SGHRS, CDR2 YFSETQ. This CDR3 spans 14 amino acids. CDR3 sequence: CASSPGEGNTEAFF. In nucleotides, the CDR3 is TGCGCCAGCAGCCCCGGGGAGGGCAACACTGAAGCTTTCTTT.

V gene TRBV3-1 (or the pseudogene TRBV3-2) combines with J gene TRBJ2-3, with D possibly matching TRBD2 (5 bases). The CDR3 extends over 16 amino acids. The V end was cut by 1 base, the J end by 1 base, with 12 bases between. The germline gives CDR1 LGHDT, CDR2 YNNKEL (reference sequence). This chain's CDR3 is CASSQVGVFGTDTQYF. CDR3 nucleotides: TGTGCCAGCAGCCAAGTCGGGGTTTTTGGCACAGATACGCAGTATTTT.

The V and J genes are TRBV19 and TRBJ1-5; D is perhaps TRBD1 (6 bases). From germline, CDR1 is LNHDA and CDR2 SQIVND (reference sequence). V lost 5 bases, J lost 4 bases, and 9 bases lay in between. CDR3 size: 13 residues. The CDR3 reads CASSEGDNQPQHF. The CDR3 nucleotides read TGTGCCAGTAGTGAGGGGGATAATCAGCCCCAGCATTTT.